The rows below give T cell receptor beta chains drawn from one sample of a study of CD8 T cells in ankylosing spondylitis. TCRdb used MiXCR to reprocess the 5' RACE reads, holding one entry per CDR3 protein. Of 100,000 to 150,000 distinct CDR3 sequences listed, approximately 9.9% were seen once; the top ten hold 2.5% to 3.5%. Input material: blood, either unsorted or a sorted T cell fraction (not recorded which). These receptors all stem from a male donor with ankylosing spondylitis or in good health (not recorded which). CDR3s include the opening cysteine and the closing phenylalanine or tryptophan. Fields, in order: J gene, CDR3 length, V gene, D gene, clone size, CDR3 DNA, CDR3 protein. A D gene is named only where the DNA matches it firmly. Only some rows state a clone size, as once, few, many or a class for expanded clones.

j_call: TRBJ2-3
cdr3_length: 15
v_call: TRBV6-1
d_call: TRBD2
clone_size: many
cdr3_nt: TGTGCCAGCAGCCCCTGGGAGGGAAGCACAGATACGCAGTATTTT
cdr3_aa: CASSPWEGSTDTQYF

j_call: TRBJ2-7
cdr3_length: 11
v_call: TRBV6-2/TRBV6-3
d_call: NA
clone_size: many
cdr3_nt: TGTGCCAGCAGTTACCGCAACGAGCAGTACTTC
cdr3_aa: CASSYRNEQYF

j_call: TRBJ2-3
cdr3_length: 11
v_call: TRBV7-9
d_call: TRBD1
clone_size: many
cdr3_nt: TGTGCTACAGGGGTTACAGATACGCAGTATTTT
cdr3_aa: CATGVTDTQYF

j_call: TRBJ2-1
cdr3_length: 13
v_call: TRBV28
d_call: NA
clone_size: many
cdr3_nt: TGTGCCAGCAGTACCACCAATTTCAATGAGCAGTTCTTC
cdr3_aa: CASSTTNFNEQFF

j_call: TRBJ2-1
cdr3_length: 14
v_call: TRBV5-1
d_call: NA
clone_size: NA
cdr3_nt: TGCGCCAGCAGCTTGGTCCTGTCTAACAATGAGCAGTTCTTC
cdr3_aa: CASSLVLSNNEQFF

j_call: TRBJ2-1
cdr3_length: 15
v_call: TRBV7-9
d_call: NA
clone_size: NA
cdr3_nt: TGTGCCAGCAGCCCGGGGCTCAGCACCTACAATGAGCAGTTCTTC
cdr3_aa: CASSPGLSTYNEQFF

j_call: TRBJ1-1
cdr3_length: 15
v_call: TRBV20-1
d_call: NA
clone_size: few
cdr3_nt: TGCAGTGCTAGTCCTACGGGGGAATCGAACACTGAAGCTTTCTTT
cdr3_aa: CSASPTGESNTEAFF

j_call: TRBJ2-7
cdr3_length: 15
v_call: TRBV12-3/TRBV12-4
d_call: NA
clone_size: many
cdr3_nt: TGTGCCAGCAGTTTAGGGCAGGGAAGACGATACGAGCAGTACTTC
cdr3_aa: CASSLGQGRRYEQYF

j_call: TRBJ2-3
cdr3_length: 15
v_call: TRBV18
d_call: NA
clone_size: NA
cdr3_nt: TGTGCCAGCTCACCAAAGCATGGGCACACAGATACGCAGTATTTC
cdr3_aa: CASSPKHGHTDTQYF

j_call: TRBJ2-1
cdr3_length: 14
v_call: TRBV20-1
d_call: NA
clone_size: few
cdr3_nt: TGCAGTGCTGGTTGGGGAGTCTCCTACAATGAGCAGTTCTTC
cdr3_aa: CSAGWGVSYNEQFF

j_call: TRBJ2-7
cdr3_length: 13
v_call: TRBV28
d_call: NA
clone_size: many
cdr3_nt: TGTGCCAGCACTGAGGGGGCGGGGTACGAGCAGTACTTC
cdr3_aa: CASTEGAGYEQYF

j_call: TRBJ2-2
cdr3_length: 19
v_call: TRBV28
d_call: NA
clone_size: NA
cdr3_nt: TGTGCCAGCAGTCCCCGGGGAGCGGGACACCACCGGGTCACCGGGGAGCTGTTTTTT
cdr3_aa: CASSPRGAGHHRVTGELFF

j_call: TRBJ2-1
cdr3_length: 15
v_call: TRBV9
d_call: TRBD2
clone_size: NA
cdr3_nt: TGTGCCAGCAGCGTAGGGGCGGGAGAGGGGAATGAGCAGTTCTTC
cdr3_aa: CASSVGAGEGNEQFF

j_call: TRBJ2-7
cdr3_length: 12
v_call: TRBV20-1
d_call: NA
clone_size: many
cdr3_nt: TGCAGTGCTAGAAGTACCAGACTCGAGCAGTACTTC
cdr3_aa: CSARSTRLEQYF

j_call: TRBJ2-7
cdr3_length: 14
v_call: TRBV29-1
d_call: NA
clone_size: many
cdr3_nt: TGCAGCGTTGTTCTTGTCGAGAGCTCCTACGAGCAGTACTTC
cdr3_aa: CSVVLVESSYEQYF

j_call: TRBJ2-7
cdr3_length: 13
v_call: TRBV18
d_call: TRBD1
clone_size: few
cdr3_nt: TGTGCCAGCAAGGGACAGGTATCCTACGAGCAGTACTTC
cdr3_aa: CASKGQVSYEQYF

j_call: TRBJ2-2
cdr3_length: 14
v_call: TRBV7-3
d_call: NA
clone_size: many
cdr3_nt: TGTGCCAGCAGCCGAGACAGTCGAACCGGGGAGCTGTTTTTT
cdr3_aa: CASSRDSRTGELFF

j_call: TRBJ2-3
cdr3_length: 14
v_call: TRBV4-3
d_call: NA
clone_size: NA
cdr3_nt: TGCGCCAGCAGCCAAGATACTAGCATGGATACGCAGTATTTT
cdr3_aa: CASSQDTSMDTQYF

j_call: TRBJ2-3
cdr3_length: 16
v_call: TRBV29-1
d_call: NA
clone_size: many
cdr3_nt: TGCAGCGTGTACTACAGGGTTTCGTTCAGTGGAGATACGCAGTATTTT
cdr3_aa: CSVYYRVSFSGDTQYF

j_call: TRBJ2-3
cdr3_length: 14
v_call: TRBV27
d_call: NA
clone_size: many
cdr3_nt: TGTGCCAGCTCCGGACCGGCCCCCACAGATACGCAGTATTTT
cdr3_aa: CASSGPAPTDTQYF

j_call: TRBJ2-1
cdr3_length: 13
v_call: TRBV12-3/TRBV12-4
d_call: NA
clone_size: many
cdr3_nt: TGTGCCAGCAGCTACACAGTGGGCAATGAGCAGTTCTTC
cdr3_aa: CASSYTVGNEQFF

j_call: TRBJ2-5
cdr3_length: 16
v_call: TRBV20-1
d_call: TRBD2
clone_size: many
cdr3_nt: TGCAGTGCTAGAGGCAGACTAGCGGGAGTGGGAGAGACCCAGTACTTC
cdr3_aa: CSARGRLAGVGETQYF

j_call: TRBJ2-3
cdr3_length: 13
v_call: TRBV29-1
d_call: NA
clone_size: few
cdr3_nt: TGCAGCGTCCGACTAGATGGAACGGATACGCAGTATTTT
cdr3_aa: CSVRLDGTDTQYF

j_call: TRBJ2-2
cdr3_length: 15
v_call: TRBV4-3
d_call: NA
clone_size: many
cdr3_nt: TGCGCCAGCAGCCAAGAGCTAACAGGGTTGAGGGAGCTGTTTTTT
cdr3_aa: CASSQELTGLRELFF

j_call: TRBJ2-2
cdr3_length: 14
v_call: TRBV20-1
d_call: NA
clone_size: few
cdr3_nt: TGCAGTGCTACTGGTGGGCTCCAGGCCGGGGAGCTGTTTTTT
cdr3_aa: CSATGGLQAGELFF

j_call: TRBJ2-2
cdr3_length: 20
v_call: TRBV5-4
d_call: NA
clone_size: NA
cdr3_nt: TGTGCCGGCAGCTTGTTGGTCCCCTGGGGGGCGAATGGTTACACCCGGGAGCTGTTTTTT
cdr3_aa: CAGSLLVPWGANGYTRELFF

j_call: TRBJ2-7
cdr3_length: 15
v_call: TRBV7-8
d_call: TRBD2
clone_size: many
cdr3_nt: TGTGCCAGCAGCTTTGATGGTCTAGCGGAATACGAGCAGTACTTC
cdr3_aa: CASSFDGLAEYEQYF

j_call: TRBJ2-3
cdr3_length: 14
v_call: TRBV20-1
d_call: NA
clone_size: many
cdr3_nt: TGCAGTGCCCTCCAGACAACTAGCACAGATACGCAGTATTTT
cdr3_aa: CSALQTTSTDTQYF

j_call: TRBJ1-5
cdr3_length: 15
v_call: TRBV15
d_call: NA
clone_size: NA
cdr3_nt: TGTGCCACCAGCAGAGACGACAAGAGCAATCAGCCCCAGCATTTT
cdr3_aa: CATSRDDKSNQPQHF

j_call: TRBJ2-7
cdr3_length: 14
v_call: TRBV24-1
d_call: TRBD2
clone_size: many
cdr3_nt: TGTGCCACCAGTGACGGGAGGGCCTCCTACGAGCAGTACTTC
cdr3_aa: CATSDGRASYEQYF

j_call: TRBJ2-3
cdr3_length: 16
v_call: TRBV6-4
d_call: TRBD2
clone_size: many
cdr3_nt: TGTGCCAGCAGCCCTCATGGGCGGGAGGGCACAGATACGCAGTATTTT
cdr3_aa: CASSPHGREGTDTQYF

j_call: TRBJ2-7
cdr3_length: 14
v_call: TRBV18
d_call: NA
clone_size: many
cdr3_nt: TGTGCCAGCTCCAGGTCGGACAGTTCCTACGAGCAGTACTTC
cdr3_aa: CASSRSDSSYEQYF

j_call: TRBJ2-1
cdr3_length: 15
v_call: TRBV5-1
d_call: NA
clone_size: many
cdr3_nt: TGCGCCAGCAGCTTGGACGCAGTCTCCTACAATGAGCAGTTCTTC
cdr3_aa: CASSLDAVSYNEQFF

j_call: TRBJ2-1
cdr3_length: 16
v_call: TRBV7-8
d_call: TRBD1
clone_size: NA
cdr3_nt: TGTGCCAGCAGCTTACCGGGACAGGCCACGTACAATGAGCAGTTCTTC
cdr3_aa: CASSLPGQATYNEQFF

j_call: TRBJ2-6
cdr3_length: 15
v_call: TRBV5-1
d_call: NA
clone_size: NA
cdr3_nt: TGCGCCAGCAGCTTGGGTGGTACTGGGGCCAACGGCCTGACTTTC
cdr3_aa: CASSLGGTGANGLTF

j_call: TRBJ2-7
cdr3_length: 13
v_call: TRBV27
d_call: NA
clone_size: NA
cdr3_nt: TGTGCCAGCAGCCATGGGCATTCCTACGAGCAGTACTTC
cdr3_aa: CASSHGHSYEQYF

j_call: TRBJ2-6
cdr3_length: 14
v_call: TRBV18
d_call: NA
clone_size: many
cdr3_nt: TGTGCCAGCTCATCAGAAGCTGGGGCCAACGTCCTGACTTTC
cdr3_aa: CASSSEAGANVLTF

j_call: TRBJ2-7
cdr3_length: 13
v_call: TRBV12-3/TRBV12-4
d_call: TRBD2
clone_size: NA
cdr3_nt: TGTGCCAGCAGTTCACTAGCGGGAGTAGAGCAGTACTTC
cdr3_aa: CASSSLAGVEQYF

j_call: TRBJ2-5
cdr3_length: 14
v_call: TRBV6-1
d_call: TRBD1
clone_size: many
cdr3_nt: TGTGCCAGCAGCGGGACAGGCCGAAAAGAGACCCAGTACTTC
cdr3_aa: CASSGTGRKETQYF

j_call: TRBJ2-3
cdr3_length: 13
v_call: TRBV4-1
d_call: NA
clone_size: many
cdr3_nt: TGCGCCAGCAGCCAAGGGGGGAGGTATACGCAGTATTTT
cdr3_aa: CASSQGGRYTQYF

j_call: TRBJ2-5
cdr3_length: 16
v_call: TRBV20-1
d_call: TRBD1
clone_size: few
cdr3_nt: TGCTGTGCTATAACCGGGACAGGTGTCTACCAAGAGACCCAGTACTTC
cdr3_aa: CCAITGTGVYQETQYF

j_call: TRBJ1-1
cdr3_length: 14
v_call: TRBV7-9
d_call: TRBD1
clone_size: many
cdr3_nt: TGTGCCAGCAGCTTCCAGGGGGCGGACACTGAAGCTTTCTTT
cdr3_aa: CASSFQGADTEAFF

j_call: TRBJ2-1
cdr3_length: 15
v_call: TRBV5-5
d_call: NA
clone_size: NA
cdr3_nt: TGTGCCAGCAGCTTGGCGGGGGCCCCTTACAATGAGCAGTTCTTC
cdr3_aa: CASSLAGAPYNEQFF

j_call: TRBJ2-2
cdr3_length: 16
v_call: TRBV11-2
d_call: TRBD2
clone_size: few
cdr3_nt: TGTGCCAGCAGCCTAAACCCTAGCGGGACCTCGGGGGAGCTGTTTTTT
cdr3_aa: CASSLNPSGTSGELFF

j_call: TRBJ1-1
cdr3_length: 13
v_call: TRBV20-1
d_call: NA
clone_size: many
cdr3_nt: TGCAGTGCTAGTCCGGGGATTGTTGCGGTAGCTTTCTTT
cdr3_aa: CSASPGIVAVAFF

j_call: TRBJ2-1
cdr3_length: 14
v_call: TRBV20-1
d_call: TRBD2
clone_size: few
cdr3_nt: TGCAGTGCTTCCCCGGGACTAGATATTAATGAGCAGTTCTTC
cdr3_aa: CSASPGLDINEQFF

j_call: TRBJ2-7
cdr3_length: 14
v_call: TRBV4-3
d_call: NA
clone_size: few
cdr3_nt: TGCGCCAGCAGCCAAGTCCGTGAGGCCGGAGAGCAGTACTTC
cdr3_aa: CASSQVREAGEQYF

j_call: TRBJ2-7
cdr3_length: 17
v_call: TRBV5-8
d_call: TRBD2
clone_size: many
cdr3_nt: TGTGCCAGCAGCTTTTTGCTAGCGGGAGGCCCCACCTACGAGCAGTACTTC
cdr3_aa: CASSFLLAGGPTYEQYF

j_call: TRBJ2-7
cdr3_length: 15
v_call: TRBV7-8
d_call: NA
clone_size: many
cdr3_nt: TGTGCCAGCAGTCCCCGGGACGTAGGAGAGTACGAGCAGTACTTC
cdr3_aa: CASSPRDVGEYEQYF

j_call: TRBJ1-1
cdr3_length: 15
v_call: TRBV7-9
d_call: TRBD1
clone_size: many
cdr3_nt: TGTGCCAGCAGCTTAATGGGACAGATGAACACTGAAGCTTTCTTT
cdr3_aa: CASSLMGQMNTEAFF

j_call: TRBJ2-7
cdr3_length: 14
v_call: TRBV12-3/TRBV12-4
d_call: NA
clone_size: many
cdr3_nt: TGTGCCAGCAGTTTCGGGGGCTTCTCCTACGAGCAGTACTTC
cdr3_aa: CASSFGGFSYEQYF

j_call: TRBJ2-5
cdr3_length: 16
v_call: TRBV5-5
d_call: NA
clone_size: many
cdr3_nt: TGTGCCAGCAGCTTGGAATCCTTTGGGGACCAAGAGACCCAGTACTTC
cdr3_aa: CASSLESFGDQETQYF

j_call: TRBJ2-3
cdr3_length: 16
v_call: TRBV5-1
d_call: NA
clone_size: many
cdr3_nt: TGCGCCAGCAGCTTGGGAGGTTTGGCGGCCTACGGTACGCAGTATTTT
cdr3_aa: CASSLGGLAAYGTQYF

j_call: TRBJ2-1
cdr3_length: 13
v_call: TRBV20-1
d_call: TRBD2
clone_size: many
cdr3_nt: TGCAGTGCTAGTCTCGCGGGAGTCGGTGAGCAGTTCTTC
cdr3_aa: CSASLAGVGEQFF